Included here is one TCR beta chain sequence, with context. Produced via immunoSEQ multiplex PCR; TCRdb's table is partial and in-frame only. The sample holds roughly 330,000 clones, 85% to 90% seen once. This entry is derived from a study of blood T cell repertoires in COVID-19. Germline values: CDR1 LGHNA, CDR2 YNFKEQ. Trimming removed 4 bases from V and 0 bases from J; junction bases left unmatched: 9. This CDR3 is built from 18 residues. The sequencing sample was made of PBMCs or T cells enriched from blood (not recorded which). This receptor was taken from a woman between 18 and 29 years old who had recovered from COVID-19. V usage is TRBV4-2 and J usage is TRBJ2-3; TRBD2 aligns across 11 bases. The CDR3 region is CASSLGTSGVASTDTQYF. Here the CDR3 DNA reads TGTGCCAGCAGCCTAGGGACTAGCGGAGTCGCTAGCACAGATACGCAGTATTTT.